The 28 T cell receptor beta chains below were found in one sample sequenced in a study of post-analysis software for immune sequencing data. General observations from the study: Comparison of patients with controls showed roughly five TRBV segments more frequent in patients, TRBV5-6, TRBV5-1 and TRBV20-1 among them.

The antigens for these receptors are not known. Sequencing libraries made from TCR beta cDNA carried unique molecular identifiers. TCRdb re-called the PCR reads with MiXCR, one entry per CDR3 protein. This table has 170,000 or so distinct CDR3 sequences, approximately 30% appearing once. The sample consisted of blood. Receptors originate from a girl aged 5 to 17 with multiple sclerosis.

This clonotype was observed many times. The chain recombines TRBV7-9 with TRBJ2-1; 8 positions match TRBD2. In germline, CDR1 is SEHNR, CDR2 FQNEAQ (reference sequence). The CDR3 has 15 residues. Trimming took 3 bases from V and 7 from J; bases not matched to a gene: 8. In nucleotides, the CDR3 is TGTGCCAGCAGCTTTTGGGAGCGGGAGATGAATGAGCAGTTCTTC. It yields the protein CASSFWEREMNEQFF.

This clonotype turned up a few times. The CDR3 bases are TGTGCCAGCAGCCAAGATTGGGGGGGCTCCTACAATGAGCAGTTCTTC. This translates into CASSQDWGGSYNEQFF. The chain couples TRBV4-2 to TRBJ2-1; 7 nucleotides align to TRBD2. The CDR3 contains 16 residues. Germline-derived CDR1 and CDR2 are LGHNA and YNFKEQ. With V trimmed by 0 bases and J by 0 bases, 2 bases remained unmatched.

Only one count was recorded for this clonotype. The CDR3 nucleotides read TGTGCCAGCAGTGCCTCTAGCGGGAGGAACATCCAGTACTTC. Its translation is CASSASSGRNIQYF. The chain recombines TRBV6-6 with TRBJ2-7, with 11 bases fitting TRBD2. CDR3 length equals 14 residues. V lost 5 bases to trimming and J lost 10 bases; unmatched junction nucleotides: 10. The germline CDR1 and CDR2 sequences are MNHNY and SVGAGI (reference sequence).

The gene calls are TRBV29-1 and TRBJ1-2, with 10 bases identical to TRBD1. V gave up 2 bases and J gave up 6 bases; unmatched junction bases: 9. The CDR3 is 15 amino acids. The germline V gene has CDR1 SQVTM and CDR2 ANQGSEA. The CDR3 region has the DNA TGCAGCGTTGAAAGGGACAGGGGCTCGAGAGATGGCTACACCTTC. Translating gives CSVERDRGSRDGYTF. Variable domain in full (rest from reference TRBV29-1 and TRBJ1-2): SAVISQKPSRDICQRGTSLTIQCQVDSQVTMMFWYRQQPGQSLTLIATANQGSEATYESGFVIDKFPISRPNLTFSTLTVSNMSPEDSSIYLCSVERDRGSRDGYTFGSGTRLTVV.

V is TRBV9 and J is TRBJ1-4, with 7 bases aligning to TRBD1. Germline values: CDR1 SGDLS, CDR2 YYNGEE. Trimming took 4 bases from V and 10 from J; bases not matched to a gene: 10. There are 14 residues in the CDR3. The CDR3 protein is CASSPWDRRGKLFF. The CDR3 DNA reads TGTGCCAGCAGCCCTTGGGACAGAAGGGGAAAACTGTTTTTT. The variable domain in full, completed from reference TRBV9 and TRBJ1-4, reads DSGVTQTPKHLITATGQRVTLRCSPRSGDLSVYWYQQSLDQGLQFLIQYYNGEERAKGNILERFSAQQFPDLHSELNLSSLELGDSALYFCASSPWDRRGKLFFGSGTQLSVL.

This clonotype was found a few times. The rearrangement joins TRBV12-3 or TRBV12-4 to TRBJ2-7; D might be TRBD2 (6 bases). CDR3 size: 15 residues. Between the trimmed V and J ends, which lost 1 base and 1 base, there was a span of 11 bases. The DNA of the CDR3 is TGTGCCAGCAGTTTAGGGGCGGGACCTTCCTACGAGCAGTACTTC. It is translated as CASSLGAGPSYEQYF.

This rearrangement joins TRBV20-1 to TRBJ1-4; TRBD1 might be the D (5 bases). Trimming shortened V by 5 bases and J by 8 bases, and 24 bases separated the two germline ends. Germline V gives CDR1 DFQATT, CDR2 SNEGSKA (reference sequence). The CDR3 runs 16 residues. CDR3 in DNA: TGCAGTGCTTTCAGACCCGGGGGACTAGAAGAGGAAAAACTGTTTTTT. Protein sequence: CSAFRPGGLEEEKLFF.

A remark on this clonotype: This clone may be a read error of a much larger clone one base away. The V gene is TRBV10-3, the J gene TRBJ2-3, with 13 bases that match TRBD2. Germline V gives CDR1 ENHRY, CDR2 SYGVKD. The CDR3 totals 16 residues. The ends lost 7 bases at V and 6 bases at J; junction bases unmatched: 10. In nucleotides, the CDR3 is TGTGCCATCAACCTGGGACTAGCGGGAATCCCGGATACGCAGTATTTT. Translated, it gives CAINLGLAGIPDTQYF.

The sample holds many counts of this clonotype. The V gene is TRBV7-6, the J gene TRBJ2-6; 11 nucleotides line up with TRBD1. Germline V gives CDR1 SGHVS, CDR2 FNYEAQ. CDR3 length: 20 residues. V was pared by 5 bases and J by 0 bases, with 12 bases of the junction left unmatched. CDR3 in amino acids: CASSNGPGTGGTSGANVLTF. The CDR3 DNA reads TGTGCCAGCAGCAACGGCCCCGGGACAGGGGGAACCTCTGGGGCCAACGTCCTGACTTTC.

This clonotype came up a few times. A clone one base away is much larger, so this may be a read error. The chain carries TRBV6-1 and TRBJ2-7, with TRBD2 matching over 10 bases. The CDR3 extends over 19 amino acids. V lost 6 bases and J lost 7; bases outside the gene matches: 24. CDR1 MNHNS and CDR2 SASEGT come from the germline V gene. For the CDR3, the DNA is TGTGCCAGCAGCGGCCCCGGCGGGTTTAGCGGGAGGAGGAACAATGAGCAGTACTTC. Translated: CASSGPGGFSGRRNNEQYF.

V and J are TRBV24-1 and TRBJ2-5, with D perhaps matching TRBD1 (6 bases). The V gene lost 4 bases and the J gene lost 11 bases, with 16 bases spanning the gap. This CDR3 has 13 amino acids. Germline V gene sequence: CDR1 KGHDR, CDR2 SFDVKD. CDR3 DNA: TGTGCCACCAGTGACAGAGTACAGGGTGAGCAGTACTTC. Residues: CATSDRVQGEQYF.

J is TRBJ2-7 and V is TRBV6-5, with D unclear. The CDR3 is 14 residues long. Trimming shortened V by 4 bases and J by 0 bases, and 10 bases separated the two germline ends. CDR1 is MNHEY and CDR2 is SVGAGI in the germline V gene. Here the CDR3 DNA reads TGTGCCAGCAGTTCCCCAAAGACCTCCTACGAGCAGTACTTC. This sequence encodes CASSSPKTSYEQYF.

The CDR3 region is CSALGLDYGYTF. CDR3 DNA: TGCAGTGCCCTTGGCCTGGACTATGGCTACACCTTC. The chain has TRBV20-1 and TRBJ1-2; no clear D. The germline V gene encodes CDR1 DFQATT and CDR2 SNEGSKA (reference sequence). CDR3 length equals 12 residues. Trimming removed 6 bases at V and 3 bases at J, with 11 bases between.

This clonotype was seen many times. The V gene is TRBV20-1, the J gene TRBJ2-1; D remains unclear. Trimming removed 8 bases at V and 6 bases at J, with 11 bases between. The germline CDR1 and CDR2 sequences are DFQATT and SNEGSKA (reference sequence). The CDR3 runs 11 residues. CDR3 nucleotide sequence: TGCAGTACTTATCCCCCCAATGAGCAGTTCTTC. It codes for CSTYPPNEQFF.

The chain couples TRBV7-3 to TRBJ2-3, with TRBD2 as a possible D gene (7 bases). V gave up 4 bases and J gave up 3 bases, with 17 bases separating them. CDR1 SGHTA and CDR2 FQGTGA come from the germline V gene. This CDR3 is 16 amino acids long. Here the CDR3 reads CASSSWRGGATDTQYF. In DNA form, the CDR3 reads TGTGCCAGCAGCTCCTGGAGGGGGGGGGCGACAGATACGCAGTATTTT.

A note on this clonotype: A much larger clone lies a single base off, so this may be a read error. The chain links TRBV20-1 to TRBJ2-7, with D perhaps TRBD1 (5 bases). The CDR3 extends over 13 amino acids. Trimming pared 5 bases from V and 1 base from J, leaving 12 bases between. The germline V gene encodes CDR1 DFQATT and CDR2 SNEGSKA (reference sequence). CDR3 sequence (DNA): TGCAGTGCTTGCAGGGTCAAATCCTACGAGCAGTACTTC. Translating gives CSACRVKSYEQYF.

In this sample, this clonotype turned up a few times. The chain employs TRBV9 and TRBJ2-7; 8 bases are shared with TRBD2. V shed 1 base and J 5 bases; nucleotides not matched to a gene: 11. From germline, CDR1 is SGDLS and CDR2 YYNGEE. The CDR3 consists of 16 residues. Written as DNA, the CDR3 is TGTGCCAGCAGCGTATCACAAGCGGGAGAAGAAGACGAGCAGTACTTC. Its protein product is CASSVSQAGEEDEQYF.

This clonotype came up many times. The chain joins TRBV29-1 to TRBJ2-7, with 10 bases aligning to TRBD1. The CDR3 consists of 13 residues. Trimming at V came to 6 bases and at J to 5 bases, leaving 7 bases not matched to a gene. Germline V gives CDR1 SQVTM, CDR2 ANQGSEA. For the CDR3, the DNA is TGCAGCGTGAGACAGGGGGCGACTCACGAGCAGTACTTC. Translating gives CSVRQGATHEQYF.

A remark on this clonotype: One end of the junction varies from germline; a read error may be responsible. V is TRBV7-9 and J is TRBJ2-7; 10 bases are shared with TRBD2. The J call may be in error: the DNA end matches TRBJ2-5 better. The length of the CDR3 is 16 residues. Germline V gene sequence: CDR1 SEHNR, CDR2 FQNEAQ (reference sequence). CDR3 nucleotides: TGTGCCAGCGGCTTCGGTTCTAGCGGGAGAGCTGAGACCCAGTACTTC. This codes for CASGFGSSGRAETQYF.

This clonotype was seen repeatedly, ten times or more. V usage is TRBV6-5 and J usage is TRBJ1-2, with 8 bases matching TRBD1. CDR3 size: 14 residues. The germline gives CDR1 MNHEY, CDR2 SVGAGI. V was clipped by 1 base and J by 6 bases; unmatched bases: 4. CDR3 loop: CASSYLRTGNGYTF. CDR3 sequence (DNA): TGTGCCAGCAGTTACTTAAGGACAGGGAATGGCTACACCTTC.

This clonotype came up many times. The chain combines TRBV15 with TRBJ2-5, with 12 bases lining up with TRBD1. The CDR3 totals 16 residues. The germline CDR1 and CDR2 sequences are LNHNV and YYDKDF (reference sequence). The V segment lost 0 bases and the J segment 4 bases; nucleotides outside the gene matches: 3. CDR3 protein: CATSRDGTGGGETQYF. The CDR3 nucleotides read TGTGCCACCAGCAGAGATGGGACAGGGGGCGGAGAGACCCAGTACTTC. The variable domain in full, with the rest retrieved from reference TRBV15 and TRBJ2-5, is DAMVIQNPRYQVTQFGKPVTLSCSQTLNHNVMYWYQQKSSQAPKLLFHYYDKDFNNEADTPDNFQSRRPNTSFCFLDIRSPGLGDTAMYLCATSRDGTGGGETQYFGPGTRLLVL.

V is TRBV6-5 and J is TRBJ1-2; D unresolved. The CDR3 has 15 amino acids. V gave up 0 bases and J gave up 0 bases, with 8 bases separating them. The germline CDR1 and CDR2 sequences are MNHEY and SVGAGI. CDR3 residues: CASSYSRASNYGYTF. Written as DNA, the CDR3 is TGTGCCAGCAGTTACTCGAGGGCGTCTAACTATGGCTACACCTTC.

There are many counts of this clonotype. The CDR3 here is CSPSRENEQFF. The CDR3 DNA reads as TGCAGCCCCTCTCGGGAGAATGAGCAGTTCTTC. The rearrangement uses TRBV20-1 and TRBJ2-1; D might be TRBD2 (6 bases). CDR1 and CDR2 (germline): DFQATT, SNEGSKA (reference sequence). CDR3 size: 11 residues.

The chain joins TRBV6-1 to TRBJ2-7; 8 nucleotides match TRBD2. The CDR3 runs to 18 residues. Germline V gives CDR1 MNHNS, CDR2 SASEGT. Losses at the gene ends were 7 bases for V and 0 bases for J; bases not matched to a gene: 17. This CDR3 reads CASIRSGSHILSSYEQYF. Written as DNA, the CDR3 is TGTGCCAGCATTCGAAGCGGGAGTCATATCCTAAGCTCCTACGAGCAGTACTTC.

In regard to this clonotype: This clone may be a read error of a much larger clone one base away. The CDR3 DNA follows: TGTGCCAGCAGCCGTTCTCAGGGGGGTTCCTACGAGCAGTACTTC. Translation: CASSRSQGGSYEQYF. The chain combines TRBV7-9 with TRBJ2-7, with D perhaps TRBD1 (7 bases). Trimming left V 5 bases short and J 1 base short, with 15 bases between. The CDR3 is 15 residues long. Germline V lookup: CDR1 SEHNR, CDR2 FQNEAQ (reference sequence).

This clonotype came up many times. CDR3 nucleotides: TGTGCCAGCAGCCCTGAGGGACAGGGTTATGGCTACACCTTC. This translates into CASSPEGQGYGYTF. This chain joins TRBV7-9 and TRBJ1-2; 9 positions agree with TRBD1. J lost 5 bases, V lost 5 bases, and 6 bases had no gene match. This CDR3 has 14 residues. The V gene's germline CDR1 is SEHNR and CDR2 FQNEAQ (reference sequence).

This clonotype was recorded many times. V usage is TRBV13 and J usage is TRBJ2-7; no clear D gene. CDR1 PRHDT and CDR2 FYEKMQ come from the germline V gene (reference sequence). Trimming removed 3 bases from V and 2 bases from J, with 8 bases in between. CDR3 size: 13 residues. In nucleotides, the CDR3 is TGTGCCAGCAGCTTGACGGACGCCTACGAGCAGTACTTC. Protein sequence: CASSLTDAYEQYF.

The V call is TRBV25-1, the J call TRBJ1-5, with D possibly being TRBD1 (5 bases). Trimming took 8 bases from V and 4 from J, leaving 6 bases between them. This CDR3 contains 11 residues. Germline CDR1 MGHDK, CDR2 SYGVNS. As DNA, the CDR3 is TGTGCCAGCCCAGGGAATCAGCCCCAGCATTTT. It codes for CASPGNQPQHF. Drawing the rest from reference TRBV25-1 and TRBJ1-5, the complete variable domain is EADIYQTPRYLVIGTGKKITLECSQTMGHDKMYWYQQDPGMELHLIHYSYGVNSTEKGDLSSESTVSRIRTEHFPLTLESARPSHTSQYLCASPGNQPQHFGDGTRLSIL.